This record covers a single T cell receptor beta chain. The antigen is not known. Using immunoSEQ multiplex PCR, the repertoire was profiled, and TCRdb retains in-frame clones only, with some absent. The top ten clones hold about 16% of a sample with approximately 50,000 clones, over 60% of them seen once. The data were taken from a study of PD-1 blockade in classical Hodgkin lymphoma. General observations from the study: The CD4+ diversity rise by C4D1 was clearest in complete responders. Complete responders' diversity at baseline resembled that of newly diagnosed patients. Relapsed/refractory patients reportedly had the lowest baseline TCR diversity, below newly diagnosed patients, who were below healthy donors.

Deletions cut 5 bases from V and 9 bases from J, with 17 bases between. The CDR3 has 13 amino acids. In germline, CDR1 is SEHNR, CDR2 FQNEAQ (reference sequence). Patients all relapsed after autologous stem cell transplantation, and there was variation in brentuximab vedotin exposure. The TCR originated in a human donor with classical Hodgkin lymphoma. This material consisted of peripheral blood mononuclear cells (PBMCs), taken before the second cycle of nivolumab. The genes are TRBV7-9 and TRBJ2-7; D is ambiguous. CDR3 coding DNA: TGTGCCAGCAGCCGGATCCCTGGATCGTGGCAGTACTTC. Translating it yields CASSRIPGSWQYF.